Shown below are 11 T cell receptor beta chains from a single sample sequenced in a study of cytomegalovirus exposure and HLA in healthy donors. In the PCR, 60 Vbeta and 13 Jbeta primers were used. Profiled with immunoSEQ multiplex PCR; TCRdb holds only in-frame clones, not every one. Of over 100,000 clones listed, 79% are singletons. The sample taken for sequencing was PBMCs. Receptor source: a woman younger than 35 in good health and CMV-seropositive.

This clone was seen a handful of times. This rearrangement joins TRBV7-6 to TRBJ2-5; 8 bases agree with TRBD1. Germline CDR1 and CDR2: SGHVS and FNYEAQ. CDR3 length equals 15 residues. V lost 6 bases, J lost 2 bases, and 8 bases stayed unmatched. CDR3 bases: TGTGCCAGCAGTTTGGGGACAGGCGTACAAGAGACCCAGTACTTC. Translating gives CASSLGTGVQETQYF.

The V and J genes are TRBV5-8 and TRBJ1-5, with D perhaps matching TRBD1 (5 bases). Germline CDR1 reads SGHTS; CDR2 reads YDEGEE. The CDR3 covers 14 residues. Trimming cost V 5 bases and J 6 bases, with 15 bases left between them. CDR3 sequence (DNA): TGTGCCAGCAGTCGACAGCTGGGAGGTCAGCCCCAGCATTTT. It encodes CASSRQLGGQPQHF.

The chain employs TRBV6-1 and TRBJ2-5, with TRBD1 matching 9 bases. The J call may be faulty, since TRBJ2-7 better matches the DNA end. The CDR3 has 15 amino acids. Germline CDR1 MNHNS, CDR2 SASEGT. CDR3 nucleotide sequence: TGTGCCAGCACCGACAGGGGGAGGGGGACTTACGAGCAGTACTTC. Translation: CASTDRGRGTYEQYF.

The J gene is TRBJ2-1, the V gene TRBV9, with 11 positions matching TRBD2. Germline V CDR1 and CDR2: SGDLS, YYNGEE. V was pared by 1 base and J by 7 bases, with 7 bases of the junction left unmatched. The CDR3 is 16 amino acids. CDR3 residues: CASSVSTSGSWNEQFF. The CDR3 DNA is TGTGCCAGCAGCGTATCTACTAGCGGGAGTTGGAATGAGCAGTTCTTC.

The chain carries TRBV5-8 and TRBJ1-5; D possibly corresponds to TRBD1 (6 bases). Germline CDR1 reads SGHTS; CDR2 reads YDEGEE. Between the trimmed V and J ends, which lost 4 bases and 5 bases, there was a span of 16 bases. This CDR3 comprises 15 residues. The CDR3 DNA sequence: TGTGCCAGCAGCCAGACCAGGACAGTCTATCAGCCCCAGCATTTT. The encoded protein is CASSQTRTVYQPQHF.

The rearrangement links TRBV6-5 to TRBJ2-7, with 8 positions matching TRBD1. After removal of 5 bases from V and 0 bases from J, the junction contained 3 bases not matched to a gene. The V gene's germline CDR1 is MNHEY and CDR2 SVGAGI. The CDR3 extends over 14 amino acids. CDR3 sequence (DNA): TGTGCCAGCAGTGATACAGGGGGCTCCTACGAGCAGTACTTC. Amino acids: CASSDTGGSYEQYF.

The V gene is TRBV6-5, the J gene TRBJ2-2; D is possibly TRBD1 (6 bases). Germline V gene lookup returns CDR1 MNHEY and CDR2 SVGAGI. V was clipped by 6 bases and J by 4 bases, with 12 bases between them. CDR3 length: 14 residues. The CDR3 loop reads CASRPGVSTGELFF. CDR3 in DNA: TGTGCCAGCAGGCCAGGGGTATCCACCGGGGAGCTGTTTTTT.

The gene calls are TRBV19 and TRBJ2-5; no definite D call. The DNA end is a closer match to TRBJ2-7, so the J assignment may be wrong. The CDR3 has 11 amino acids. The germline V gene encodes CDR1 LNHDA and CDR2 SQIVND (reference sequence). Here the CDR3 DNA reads TGTGCCAGTAGTGCCGCTTACGAGCAGTACTTC. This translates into CASSAAYEQYF.

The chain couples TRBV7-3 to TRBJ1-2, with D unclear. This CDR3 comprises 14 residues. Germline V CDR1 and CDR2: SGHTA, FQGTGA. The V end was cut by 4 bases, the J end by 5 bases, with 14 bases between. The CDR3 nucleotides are TGTGCCAGCAGCTCTCCGCGGGGAGGGTATGGCTACACCTTC. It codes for CASSSPRGGYGYTF.

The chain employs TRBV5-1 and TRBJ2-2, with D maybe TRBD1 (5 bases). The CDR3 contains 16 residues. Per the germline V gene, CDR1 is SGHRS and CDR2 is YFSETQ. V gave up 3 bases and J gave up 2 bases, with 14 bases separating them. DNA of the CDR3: TGCGCCAGCAGCTATAAATTTCAGGGTAACACCGGGGAGCTGTTTTTT. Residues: CASSYKFQGNTGELFF.

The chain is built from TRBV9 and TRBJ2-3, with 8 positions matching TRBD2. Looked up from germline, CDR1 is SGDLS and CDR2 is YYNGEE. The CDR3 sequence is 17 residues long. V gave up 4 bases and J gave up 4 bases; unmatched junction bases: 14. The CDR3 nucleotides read TGTGCCAGCAGCCCGAGAGGTAGTAGCGGGACCGCAGATACGCAGTATTTT. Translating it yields CASSPRGSSGTADTQYF.